Presented here are 20 T cell receptor beta chains from one specimen sequenced in a study of blood T cells in healthy people across ages. A second PCR of roughly 7 to 11 cycles used a sample-barcoded 5' primer and a J-beta primer mix. TCRdb itself ran the 5' RACE reads through MiXCR, one entry per CDR3 protein. This sample has roughly 800,000 distinct CDR3 sequences; about 25% occur once, and the top ten carry 3% to 4%. The data were also submitted as part of a second study, on T cells of mothers and their children.

The specimen was blood. Every receptor here comes from a boy aged 5-17 years in good health.

This clonotype was seen a handful of times. The rearrangement uses TRBV20-1 and TRBJ2-5; D possibly corresponds to TRBD1 (5 bases). V lost 0 bases and J 3 bases, leaving 11 bases between the germline ends. The germline gives CDR1 DFQATT, CDR2 SNEGSKA (reference sequence). CDR3 length: 14 residues. The CDR3 is CSARDLAGKETQYF. The CDR3 bases are TGCAGTGCTAGAGATCTGGCAGGGAAAGAGACCCAGTACTTC.

V gene TRBV7-2 combines with J gene TRBJ1-3, with TRBD1 matching over 7 bases. The V and J ends lost 5 bases and 7 bases, in that order; junction bases with no gene match: 5. The CDR3 covers 13 residues. Germline V gene sequence: CDR1 SGHTA, CDR2 FQGNSA. The CDR3 coding sequence is TGTGCCAGCAGCCGGGACAGAGCGAACACCATATATTTT. Its translation: CASSRDRANTIYF. Using reference TRBV7-2 and TRBJ1-3 for the parts outside the CDR3, the full variable domain is GAGVSQSPSNKVTEKGKDVELRCDPISGHTALYWYRQSLGQGLEFLIYFQGNSAPDKSGLPSDRFSAERTGGSVSTLTIQRTQQEDSAVYLCASSRDRANTIYFGEGSWLTVV.

V gene TRBV4-1 combines with J gene TRBJ1-3, with 8 bases matching TRBD1. The CDR3 runs 19 residues. Germline V lookup: CDR1 MGHRA, CDR2 YSYEKL. J gave up 4 bases and V 0 bases, and 14 bases lay outside the gene matches. The CDR3, as DNA: TGCGCCAGCAGCCAAGATCACGGACAGGGTGAAATTTTCGGAAACACCATATATTTT. It yields the protein CASSQDHGQGEIFGNTIYF.

This clonotype was found a few times. The CDR3, as DNA: TGTGCCAGCAGCTACGGACTAGCGGGAATACAAGAGACCCAGTACTTC. It translates to CASSYGLAGIQETQYF. V and J are TRBV7-2 and TRBJ2-5; 12 bases align to TRBD2. V was pared by 4 bases and J by 2 bases, with 5 bases of the junction left unmatched. CDR1 is SGHTA and CDR2 is FQGNSA in the germline V gene. This CDR3 has 16 residues.

J is TRBJ2-5 and V is TRBV28, with 8 bases aligning to TRBD2. Judging by the DNA end, TRBJ2-1 fits better; the J call may be wrong. Per germline, CDR1 MDHEN and CDR2 SYDVKM. This CDR3 region has 12 residues. As DNA, the CDR3 is TGTGCCAGCACGGGAGGGAAGGATGAGCAGTTCTTC. It encodes CASTGGKDEQFF.

This chain connects TRBV15 to TRBJ1-1; D possibly corresponds to TRBD1 (5 bases). Per the germline V gene, CDR1 is LNHNV and CDR2 is YYDKDF (reference sequence). V dropped 6 bases and J dropped 5 bases, with 16 bases sitting between them. The CDR3 contains 14 residues. CDR3 protein: CATRRDRGVTEAFF. In DNA form, the CDR3 reads TGTGCCACCAGGAGGGACCGGGGGGTAACTGAAGCTTTCTTT.

This clonotype was counted between two and nine times. The J gene is TRBJ2-1, the V gene TRBV3-1, with 9 bases that match TRBD1. The end of the DNA fits TRBJ2-7 better, so the J call may be wrong. Looked up from germline, CDR1 is LGHDT and CDR2 is YNNKEL (reference sequence). CDR3 length: 15 amino acids. Here the CDR3 DNA reads TGTGCCAGCAGCGGAAACAGGGGGCCGTCCTACGAGCAGTACTTC. Encoded protein: CASSGNRGPSYEQYF.

There are a few counts of this clonotype. CDR3 in amino acids: CASSWDGRPFSGANVLTF. The DNA of the CDR3 is TGTGCCAGCAGCTGGGACGGCCGCCCTTTCTCTGGGGCCAACGTCCTGACTTTC. This rearrangement joins TRBV3-1 to TRBJ2-6, with D tentatively TRBD1 or TRBD2 (5 bases each). The CDR3 contains 18 residues. Trimming removed 5 bases from V and 0 bases from J, with 17 bases in between. CDR1 is LGHDT and CDR2 is YNNKEL in the germline V gene (reference sequence).

This clonotype was observed a few times. The chain uses TRBV27 and TRBJ1-2; 7 bases line up with TRBD1. V lost 5 bases and J lost 6; bases outside the gene matches: 12. CDR1 and CDR2 (germline): MNHEY, SMNVEV (reference sequence). The CDR3 consists of 15 residues. The CDR3 sequence: CASSPPQGVRDGYTF. CDR3 nucleotides: TGTGCCAGCAGTCCCCCCCAGGGGGTAAGGGATGGCTACACCTTC.

This clonotype came up a few times. V is TRBV29-1 and J is TRBJ1-5, with D possibly TRBD1 on 5 matching bases. The CDR3 covers 13 residues. In germline, CDR1 is SQVTM, CDR2 ANQGSEA. Trimming pared 3 bases from V and 7 bases from J, leaving 13 bases between. Here the CDR3 reads CSVEGVPGQPQHF. The CDR3 DNA follows: TGCAGCGTTGAGGGGGTACCCGGGCAGCCCCAGCATTTT. Full variable domain (remainder filled in from reference TRBV29-1 and TRBJ1-5): SAVISQKPSRDICQRGTSLTIQCQVDSQVTMMFWYRQQPGQSLTLIATANQGSEATYESGFVIDKFPISRPNLTFSTLTVSNMSPEDSSIYLCSVEGVPGQPQHFGDGTRLSIL.

The genes are TRBV6-5 and TRBJ1-6, with TRBD1 matching 7 bases. With 4 bases clipped from V and 9 bases from J, the junction kept 9 bases outside the gene matches. The CDR3 is 15 residues long. Germline CDR1 reads MNHEY; CDR2 reads SVGAGI. CDR3: CASSSSTGDSSPLHF. The CDR3 nucleotides read TGTGCCAGCAGTTCCTCTACAGGGGACAGTTCACCCCTCCACTTT.

The chain recombines TRBV7-8 with TRBJ1-2; 7 bases are a match to TRBD1. This CDR3 is built from 16 residues. Germline CDR1 is SGHVS and CDR2 is FQNEAQ. Trimming cost V 4 bases and J 3 bases; bases outside gene matches: 11. The chain's CDR3 is CASSSDPQGGHYGYTF. In DNA form, the CDR3 reads TGTGCCAGCAGCTCCGATCCCCAGGGGGGCCACTATGGCTACACCTTC.

J is TRBJ2-5 and V is TRBV5-1; D is ambiguous. Germline V gives CDR1 SGHRS, CDR2 YFSETQ. V was cut by 2 bases and J by 5 bases, with 19 bases left in between. The CDR3 sequence is 16 residues long. CDR3 bases: TGCGCCAGCAGCTTAGGCTCCGTGAAAATCGGGGAGACCCAGTACTTC. It is translated as CASSLGSVKIGETQYF.

The CDR3 nucleotides read TGTGCCAGCAGCTTTCCCGGACAGACTACCTCCTACGAGCAGTACTTC. Amino acid sequence: CASSFPGQTTSYEQYF. V gene TRBV7-2 combines with J gene TRBJ2-7; weak D call: TRBD1 (6 bases). The CDR3 runs 16 residues. CDR1 is SGHTA and CDR2 is FQGNSA in the germline V gene. V lost 3 bases and J 0 bases, leaving 15 bases between the germline ends. Variable domain in full (rest from reference TRBV7-2 and TRBJ2-7): GAGVSQSPSNKVTEKGKDVELRCDPISGHTALYWYRQSLGQGLEFLIYFQGNSAPDKSGLPSDRFSAERTGGSVSTLTIQRTQQEDSAVYLCASSFPGQTTSYEQYFGPGTRLTVT.

V gene TRBV11-1 combines with J gene TRBJ2-5, with unresolved D. With the DNA end fitting TRBJ2-7 better, the J assignment may be wrong. Germline CDR1 is SGHAT and CDR2 is FQDESV (reference sequence). The CDR3 has 13 amino acids. CDR3 nucleotides: TGTGCCAGCAGCTTGGCCACCACCTACGAGCAGTACTTC. Translating gives CASSLATTYEQYF.

The rearrangement links TRBV20-1 to TRBJ2-2, with D perhaps TRBD1 (6 bases). CDR3 length equals 16 residues. Germline-derived CDR1 and CDR2 are DFQATT and SNEGSKA (reference sequence). Trimming cost V 1 base and J 0 bases, with 12 bases left between them. CDR3: CSARAPGQTNTGELFF. The CDR3 nucleotides read TGCAGTGCTAGAGCCCCCGGACAGACGAACACCGGGGAGCTGTTTTTT.

This rearrangement joins TRBV20-1 to TRBJ2-7, with 11 nucleotides matching TRBD2. Looked up from germline, CDR1 is DFQATT and CDR2 is SNEGSKA (reference sequence). The CDR3 runs 14 residues. V dropped 6 bases and J dropped 1; count of bases not matched to a gene: 5. The CDR3 nucleotides read TGCAGTGCCCCGAGACTAGCGGGATCCTACGAGCAGTACTTC. Protein product: CSAPRLAGSYEQYF.

The chain is built from TRBV10-3 and TRBJ2-5; D might be TRBD1 (6 bases). The J call may be faulty, since TRBJ2-7 better matches the DNA end. Germline values: CDR1 ENHRY, CDR2 SYGVKD. CDR3 length: 16 residues. CDR3 region: CAISAQTGSLTYEQYF. The CDR3 coding sequence is TGTGCCATCAGCGCCCAGACAGGATCTCTGACCTACGAGCAGTACTTC.

A word on this clonotype: Because the CDR3's place on the DNA is in doubt, the DNA is left out and the CDR3 is given as listed by TCRdb. The V and J genes are TRBV3-1 and TRBJ1-2; TRBD1 is the table's D call and was not checked against the DNA. With termini counted, the CDR3 has 16 amino acids. Looked up from germline, CDR1 is LGHDT and CDR2 is YNNKEL (reference sequence). The CDR3 loop reads CASSQEVGQGNYGCTF.

V usage is TRBV4-3 and J usage is TRBJ2-5, with 8 bases matching TRBD1. Trimming cost V 0 bases and J 6 bases; bases outside gene matches: 12. The CDR3 extends over 17 amino acids. From germline, CDR1 is LGHNA and CDR2 YSLEER. The CDR3 here is CASSQEPGAGGGKTQYF. The CDR3 DNA reads TGCGCCAGCAGCCAAGAACCCGGGGCAGGGGGCGGAAAGACCCAGTACTTC.